These 15 T cell receptor beta chains came from one sample sequenced in a study of vaccination and CD4 T cells after COVID-19 (dated by TCRdb to between 2022 and 2023). Libraries were constructed by PCR. Instrument on record: Illumina iSeq 100. TCRdb reprocessed the public reads (quality trimming at Q25 with fastp, clone calling with MiXCR) and kept in-frame beta chains. Duplicate CDR3 protein sequences are folded into a single record with the most common DNA and genes. The sample table records about 14,000 distinct CDR3 sequences; roughly 71% of these occur just once. Less than 1.5% of the sample lies in the top ten. This specimen was CD4+ T cells from blood, taken after SARS-CoV-2 vaccination. The receptor set was obtained from a human donor who had recovered from COVID-19.

The chain is built from TRBV7-3 and TRBJ1-2, with D possibly matching TRBD1 (5 bases). V lost 5 bases, J lost 8 bases, and 15 bases lay in between. CDR1 is SGHTA and CDR2 is FQGTGA in the germline V gene. This CDR3 is built from 13 residues. The CDR3 DNA sequence: TGTGCCAGCAGCCCCTTGGCAGGGAAGGGCTACACCTTC. Encoded protein: CASSPLAGKGYTF.

This clonotype was counted between two and nine times. The chain employs TRBV10-3 and TRBJ2-7, with 8 bases matching TRBD2. The J segment lost 1 base and the V segment lost 11 bases, leaving 7 bases of the junction unmatched. The germline gives CDR1 ENHRY, CDR2 SYGVKD. This CDR3 spans 13 amino acids. The CDR3 sequence: CAARVAGSYEQYF. The CDR3 DNA reads TGTGCCGCTAGGGTAGCGGGGTCCTACGAGCAGTACTTC.

The rearrangement joins TRBV24-1 to TRBJ1-2, with 11 bases that match TRBD1. The J segment lost 6 bases and the V segment lost 5 bases, leaving 7 bases of the junction unmatched. The germline V gene has CDR1 KGHDR and CDR2 SFDVKD. This CDR3 is built from 15 residues. The CDR3: CATSAPGQGVHGYTF. As DNA, the CDR3 is TGTGCCACCAGTGCCCCGGGACAGGGGGTTCATGGCTACACCTTC.

The CDR3 protein is CASSDPPQGRNTEAFF. In DNA form, the CDR3 reads TGTGCCAGCAGTGACCCACCACAGGGACGGAACACTGAAGCTTTCTTT. J is TRBJ1-1 and V is TRBV6-2 or TRBV6-3, with D possibly being TRBD1 (6 bases). The CDR3 is 16 residues long. The germline V gene encodes CDR1 MNHEY and CDR2 SVGEGT. Trimming pared 5 bases from V and 1 base from J, leaving 17 bases between.

This sequence joins TRBV28 and TRBJ2-3; no definite D call. Between the trimmed V and J ends, which lost 10 bases and 1 base, there was a span of 12 bases. This CDR3 region has 13 residues. CDR1 and CDR2 (germline): MDHEN, SYDVKM. CDR3 region: CATAAPGTDTQYF. The CDR3 region has the DNA TGTGCCACCGCAGCACCGGGCACAGATACGCAGTATTTT. The entire variable domain, with the rest obtained from reference TRBV28 and TRBJ2-3, is as follows: DVKVTQSSRYLVKRTGEKVFLECVQDMDHENMFWYRQDPGLGLRLIYFSYDVKMKEKGDIPEGYSVSREKKERFSLILESASTNQTSMYLCATAAPGTDTQYFGPGTRLTVL.

This clonotype has more than one count but fewer than ten. The chain combines TRBV20-1 with TRBJ2-2; D remains ambiguous. CDR1 is DFQATT, CDR2 SNEGSKA, per germline (reference sequence). Trimming cost V 0 bases and J 2 bases, with 10 bases left between them. The CDR3 is 15 residues long. CDR3 region: CSARDLGRNTGELFF. The CDR3 DNA follows: TGCAGTGCTAGAGATCTGGGCAGAAACACCGGGGAGCTGTTTTTT.

This rearrangement joins TRBV20-1 to TRBJ2-6, with D perhaps matching TRBD2 (5 bases). V was shortened by 2 bases and J by 4 bases, with 9 bases between the two germline ends. The length of the CDR3 is 14 residues. CDR1 DFQATT and CDR2 SNEGSKA come from the germline V gene (reference sequence). CDR3 bases: TGCAGTGCTAGATGGACTGAGGGGGCCAACGTCCTGACTTTC. This translates into CSARWTEGANVLTF.

The CDR3 coding sequence is TGTGCCAGCAGGCAAGACAGGGGTGGGTCACCCCTCCACTTT. It encodes CASRQDRGGSPLHF. The chain joins TRBV2 to TRBJ1-6; TRBD1 matches 8 bases. From germline, CDR1 is SNHLY and CDR2 FYNNEI. The ends lost 6 bases at V and 10 bases at J; junction bases unmatched: 8. The CDR3 runs to 14 residues.

This rearrangement joins TRBV6-1 to TRBJ2-7, with TRBD2 identical over 7 bases. CDR3 size: 14 residues. CDR1 MNHNS and CDR2 SASEGT come from the germline V gene. V gave up 6 bases and J gave up 0 bases; unmatched junction bases: 5. The DNA of the CDR3 is TGTGCCAGCAGGTATACTAGCGACTCCTACGAGCAGTACTTC. Residues: CASRYTSDSYEQYF.

The V call is TRBV6-1, the J call TRBJ2-7; 13 bases are a match to TRBD2. The CDR3 sequence is 14 residues long. CDR1 is MNHNS and CDR2 is SASEGT in the germline V gene. The trim removed 6 bases at V and 3 bases at J, leaving 2 bases unmatched. This CDR3 reads CASSRTSGSYEQYF. In DNA, the CDR3 is TGTGCCAGCAGCAGGACTAGCGGGAGCTACGAGCAGTACTTC.

The sample holds a few counts of this clonotype. The chain uses TRBV20-1 and TRBJ2-2, with TRBD1 matching over 9 bases. V was clipped by 3 bases and J by 4 bases; unmatched bases: 21. Germline V gives CDR1 DFQATT, CDR2 SNEGSKA (reference sequence). The CDR3 has 20 residues. In nucleotides, the CDR3 is TGCAGTGCTAGGTCCCCCGGGGTTTGGACAGGGGTGCAGAGCACCGGGGAGCTGTTTTTT. Translation: CSARSPGVWTGVQSTGELFF.

The J gene is TRBJ2-2, the V gene TRBV6-1; perhaps TRBD1 as D (6 bases). Germline V CDR1 and CDR2: MNHNS, SASEGT. This CDR3 contains 18 residues. The V gene lost 2 bases and the J gene lost 2 bases, with 18 bases spanning the gap. The CDR3 DNA is TGTGCCAGCAGTGAAAGAGGGGGTGGATTTCTCAACACCGGGGAGCTGTTTTTT. This sequence encodes CASSERGGGFLNTGELFF.

The chain joins TRBV20-1 to TRBJ2-3; TRBD2 aligns across 9 bases. Unmatched junction bases numbered 24, after V lost 8 bases and J lost 0 bases. This CDR3 is built from 20 residues. Looked up from germline, CDR1 is DFQATT and CDR2 is SNEGSKA (reference sequence). Here the CDR3 DNA reads TGCAGTCCGCTCAGTCGATTTCGTGCGGGAGGGTTCTCTAGCACAGATACGCAGTATTTT. Protein sequence: CSPLSRFRAGGFSSTDTQYF.

This clonotype appeared once. The chain links TRBV7-3 to TRBJ2-1, with D possibly matching TRBD2 (5 bases). Germline V gene data show CDR1 as SGHTA and CDR2 as FQGTGA. CDR3 length equals 15 residues. V lost 1 base to trimming and J lost 0 bases, with 7 bases between them. This CDR3 reads CASSLRGSSYNEQFF. CDR3 bases: TGTGCCAGCAGCTTAAGAGGGAGCTCCTACAATGAGCAGTTCTTC.

The CDR3: CAWSVPPRGGSNTGELFF. The CDR3 nucleotides read TGTGCCTGGAGTGTTCCCCCCCGCGGAGGGTCGAACACCGGGGAGCTGTTTTTT. The J gene is TRBJ2-2, the V gene TRBV30, with D perhaps TRBD2 (6 bases). The CDR3 contains 18 residues. The V end lost 0 bases, the J end lost 0 bases, and 17 bases lay between the germline ends. CDR1 GTSNPN and CDR2 SVGIG come from the germline V gene (reference sequence).